Below, 25 T cell receptor beta chains from the same sample are listed, as sequenced in a study of shared clonotypes between healthy human individuals. TCRdb's copy holds only in-frame clones and misses some; the assay was immunoSEQ multiplex PCR. Seen here are roughly 1 million clones, roughly 75% observed once, and the top ten hold approximately 1.5%. The sample taken for sequencing was memory CD4+ T cells sorted from blood. As for subset: CD45RA-negative fraction. These receptors were obtained from a man aged 18 to 30 in good health.

The V gene is TRBV4-3, the J gene TRBJ1-1; 7 bases match TRBD1. V lost 0 bases to trimming and J lost 9 bases; unmatched junction nucleotides: 7. Germline V CDR1 and CDR2: LGHNA, YSLEER. The CDR3 length is 14 residues. The CDR3 is CASSQELRQGQAFF. CDR3 in DNA: TGCGCCAGCAGCCAAGAGTTGAGACAGGGCCAAGCTTTCTTT.

This clone has a count of ten or more. The chain employs TRBV5-6 and TRBJ1-1, with D perhaps TRBD1 (6 bases). With 0 bases removed from V and 4 bases from J, the gap between germline ends came to 10 bases. The CDR3 spans 14 residues. The germline gives CDR1 SGHDT, CDR2 YYEEEE. CDR3 region: CASSLAGAGTEAFF. The CDR3, as DNA: TGTGCCAGCAGCTTGGCAGGGGCGGGCACTGAAGCTTTCTTT.

This chain uses TRBV6-1 with TRBJ2-7, with TRBD1 matching over 8 bases. Germline V lookup: CDR1 MNHNS, CDR2 SASEGT. CDR3 length: 15 amino acids. The V and J ends lost 6 bases and 3 bases, in that order; junction bases with no gene match: 10. CDR3 sequence (DNA): TGTGCCAGCAGACCAGGACAGGGAGCCCTCTACGAGCAGTACTTC. Translated, it gives CASRPGQGALYEQYF.

The chain uses TRBV4-3 and TRBJ2-1; D uncertain. This CDR3 is 14 amino acids long. The V end was cut by 1 base, the J end by 4 bases, with 8 bases between. The germline gives CDR1 LGHNA, CDR2 YSLEER. CDR3 DNA sequence: TGCGCCAGCAGCCAAGGAACAGTGTACAATGAGCAGTTCTTC. It encodes CASSQGTVYNEQFF.

V usage is TRBV5-1 and J usage is TRBJ1-1; 8 bases are shared with TRBD1. Germline V gene data show CDR1 as SGHRS and CDR2 as YFSETQ. The V gene end was trimmed by 4 bases and the J gene end by 0 bases; junction bases not matched to a gene: 5. The CDR3 covers 15 residues. DNA of the CDR3: TGCGCCAGCAGCGCGGGACAGGCCATGAACACTGAAGCTTTCTTT. This translates into CASSAGQAMNTEAFF.

V and J are TRBV6-5 and TRBJ2-1; D possibly corresponds to TRBD2 (7 bases). V dropped 6 bases and J dropped 9 bases, with 21 bases sitting between them. Germline values: CDR1 MNHEY, CDR2 SVGAGI. This CDR3 contains 15 residues. This chain's CDR3 is CASRNGLGGGVEQFF. The DNA of the CDR3 is TGTGCCAGCAGAAATGGACTAGGGGGTGGAGTTGAGCAGTTCTTC.

This clone was seen a handful of times. The chain links TRBV7-9 to TRBJ1-4; the match to TRBD1 covers 8 bases. Germline loops: CDR1 SEHNR, CDR2 FQNEAQ (reference sequence). The CDR3 spans 16 residues. Unmatched junction bases numbered 13, after V lost 5 bases and J lost 8 bases. This CDR3 is CASSPRTGSRGEKLFF. CDR3 bases: TGTGCCAGCAGCCCGAGGACAGGGTCGAGGGGAGAAAAACTGTTTTTT.

The chain joins TRBV7-9 to TRBJ1-2; 9 nucleotides agree with TRBD1. This CDR3 region has 14 residues. J lost 5 bases, V lost 1 base, and 2 bases had no gene match. Germline-derived CDR1 and CDR2 are SEHNR and FQNEAQ (reference sequence). The CDR3 sequence is CASSLVGTGYGYTF. CDR3 coding DNA: TGTGCCAGCAGCTTAGTCGGGACAGGGTATGGCTACACCTTC.

This rearrangement joins TRBV18 to TRBJ2-1; no reliable D call. The CDR3 runs 16 residues. Germline V CDR1 and CDR2: KGHSH, LQKENI. V lost 1 base and J 6 bases, leaving 16 bases between the germline ends. CDR3 sequence: CASSPRTGRAPNEQFF. The CDR3 nucleotides are TGTGCCAGCTCACCACGGACCGGGCGTGCTCCCAATGAGCAGTTCTTC.

The J gene is TRBJ2-2, the V gene TRBV13; 11 bases fit TRBD2. The J segment lost 3 bases and the V segment lost 1 base, leaving 13 bases of the junction unmatched. CDR3 length: 20 residues. CDR1 PRHDT and CDR2 FYEKMQ come from the germline V gene (reference sequence). The CDR3 loop is CASSLVSSGGTKHYTGELFF. For the CDR3, the DNA is TGTGCCAGCAGCTTAGTGTCTAGCGGGGGGACTAAACATTACACCGGGGAGCTGTTTTTT.

The V call is TRBV5-1, the J call TRBJ2-1; 10 bases agree with TRBD2. The V gene end was trimmed by 4 bases and the J gene end by 1 base; junction bases not matched to a gene: 2. This CDR3 spans 15 amino acids. In germline, CDR1 is SGHRS, CDR2 YFSETQ. The CDR3 loop reads CASSDSGGSYNEQFF. CDR3 bases: TGCGCCAGCAGCGATAGCGGGGGGTCCTACAATGAGCAGTTCTTC.

The chain employs TRBV6-6 and TRBJ2-7; D is perhaps TRBD1 (6 bases). This CDR3 has 13 residues. Germline V gene lookup returns CDR1 MNHNY and CDR2 SVGAGI (reference sequence). The V and J ends lost 6 bases and 3 bases respectively, with 12 bases between them. CDR3 nucleotide sequence: TGTGCCAGCAGGCCCGGACAGCGCTACGAGCAGTACTTC. Translating gives CASRPGQRYEQYF.

This sequence joins TRBV5-1 and TRBJ2-7; D gene unclear. Germline loops: CDR1 SGHRS, CDR2 YFSETQ. Trimming took 7 bases from V and 3 from J, leaving 17 bases between them. The CDR3 totals 14 residues. The CDR3 coding sequence is TGCGCCAGCCATGATCCGGGCGAAAGCTACGAGCAGTACTTC. Amino acid sequence: CASHDPGESYEQYF.

The chain joins TRBV5-1 to TRBJ1-3; 7 bases line up with TRBD1. Per germline, CDR1 SGHRS and CDR2 YFSETQ. The V and J ends lost 4 bases and 8 bases, in that order; junction bases with no gene match: 3. The CDR3 sequence is 12 residues long. Written as DNA, the CDR3 is TGCGCCAGCAGCCCAACAGGGGACACCATATATTTT. Residues: CASSPTGDTIYF.

V is TRBV4-1 and J is TRBJ2-2; 10 bases are shared with TRBD1. Germline V gives CDR1 MGHRA, CDR2 YSYEKL. The CDR3 length is 16 residues. The junction had 7 bases not matched to a gene; V was cut back by 0 bases and J by 9 bases. The CDR3 is CASSQEAGQGGRELFF. The CDR3 nucleotides read TGCGCCAGCAGCCAAGAAGCCGGACAGGGGGGGAGGGAGCTGTTTTTT.

The gene calls are TRBV28 and TRBJ2-1, with TRBD2 matching over 9 bases. V shed 7 bases, J shed 4 bases, and the junction held 8 bases outside the gene matches. The CDR3 has 15 residues. CDR1 is MDHEN and CDR2 is SYDVKM in the germline V gene. CDR3 in DNA: TGTGCCAGCAACACTGGCGGGAGGGATTACAATGAGCAGTTCTTC. Translated: CASNTGGRDYNEQFF. The variable domain in full, with the rest retrieved from reference TRBV28 and TRBJ2-1, is DVKVTQSSRYLVKRTGEKVFLECVQDMDHENMFWYRQDPGLGLRLIYFSYDVKMKEKGDIPEGYSVSREKKERFSLILESASTNQTSMYLCASNTGGRDYNEQFFGPGTRLTVL.

V gene TRBV5-1 combines with J gene TRBJ2-7, with TRBD1 matching 9 bases. The CDR3 is made up of 18 amino acids. Germline trimming cut 4 bases from V and 2 bases from J; bases unmatched to any gene: 16. Germline CDR1 is SGHRS and CDR2 is YFSETQ. The CDR3: CASSPAGTGFSLTYEQYF. The CDR3 DNA reads as TGCGCCAGCAGCCCGGCCGGGACAGGGTTTTCCCTCACCTACGAGCAGTACTTC.

The CDR3 protein is CASSIEQKRMTEAFF. DNA for the CDR3: TGTGCCAGTAGTATAGAGCAAAAACGGATGACTGAAGCTTTCTTT. The chain joins TRBV19 to TRBJ1-1; D gene unclear. Trimming stripped 0 bases from V and 5 bases from J, with 13 bases between. Germline V lookup: CDR1 LNHDA, CDR2 SQIVND (reference sequence). CDR3 length equals 15 residues.

This chain connects TRBV9 to TRBJ2-3, with 8 bases aligning to TRBD2. Germline loops: CDR1 SGDLS, CDR2 YYNGEE. J gave up 2 bases and V 3 bases, and 8 bases lay outside the gene matches. The CDR3 spans 16 residues. The DNA for the CDR3 is TGTGCCAGCAGCGCATTAGCGGGGAGTAACACAGATACGCAGTATTTT. Its translation is CASSALAGSNTDTQYF.

The chain has TRBV28 and TRBJ1-4; no clear D. Trimming shortened V by 2 bases and J by 5 bases, and 9 bases separated the two germline ends. CDR1 and CDR2 from the germline V gene are MDHEN and SYDVKM. This CDR3 region has 14 residues. CDR3 in DNA: TGTGCCAGCAGTTTAGGCAGCGGAAATGAAAAACTGTTTTTT. Its translation is CASSLGSGNEKLFF. The entire variable domain, with the rest obtained from reference TRBV28 and TRBJ1-4, is as follows: DVKVTQSSRYLVKRTGEKVFLECVQDMDHENMFWYRQDPGLGLRLIYFSYDVKMKEKGDIPEGYSVSREKKERFSLILESASTNQTSMYLCASSLGSGNEKLFFGSGTQLSVL.

This chain joins TRBV19 and TRBJ1-4, with no clear D. Looked up from germline, CDR1 is LNHDA and CDR2 is SQIVND (reference sequence). This CDR3 comprises 17 residues. Trimming removed 5 bases from V and 0 bases from J, with 16 bases in between. CDR3 sequence reads: CASSPNSLGATNEKLFF. In DNA, the CDR3 is TGTGCCAGTAGTCCAAATTCTCTGGGAGCAACTAATGAAAAACTGTTTTTT.

This rearrangement joins TRBV4-1 to TRBJ2-7; 7 nucleotides line up with TRBD1. This CDR3 region has 16 residues. V shed 2 bases, J shed 0 bases, and the junction held 7 bases outside the gene matches. The germline V gene encodes CDR1 MGHRA and CDR2 YSYEKL. CDR3 region: CASSQPRDRASYEQYF. CDR3 nucleotide sequence: TGCGCCAGCAGCCAACCTCGCGACAGGGCCTCCTACGAGCAGTACTTC.

The count of this clone is one. This chain links TRBV28 with TRBJ2-1; 8 bases are shared with TRBD2. Germline values: CDR1 MDHEN, CDR2 SYDVKM. The CDR3 sequence is 15 residues long. After removal of 7 bases from V and 7 bases from J, the junction contained 12 bases not matched to a gene. The CDR3 sequence is CASTLPLSGSNEQFF. The CDR3 DNA is TGTGCCAGCACTCTTCCTCTCAGCGGGAGTAATGAGCAGTTCTTC.

As for this clone: At one end the junction does not follow the germline gene, possibly because of a read error. The V gene is TRBV7-7, the J gene TRBJ2-5, with 11 bases matching TRBD2. The CDR3 sequence is 15 residues long. Germline V gene sequence: CDR1 SSHAT, CDR2 FNYEAQ (reference sequence). CDR3 bases: TGTGCTAGCAGTTTTAGCGGGGGGGGACAAGAGACCCAGTACTTC. It is translated as CASSFSGGGQETQYF.

This chain joins TRBV6-1 and TRBJ2-5; D not certain. The germline gives CDR1 MNHNS, CDR2 SASEGT. V lost 2 bases and J 5 bases, leaving 9 bases between the germline ends. The CDR3 consists of 13 residues. CDR3 residues: CASSERARETQYF. Written as DNA, the CDR3 is TGTGCCAGCAGTGAAAGAGCCCGGGAGACCCAGTACTTC.